This TCR beta chain was obtained from a study of OX40 agonist ivuxolimab in advanced cancers. For the study at large: Patients in the trial were receiving intravenous ivuxolimab every 2 weeks, at doses of 0.01 to 10 mg/kg.

Trimming removed 5 bases from V and 9 bases from J; junction bases left unmatched: 13. Germline values: CDR1 MNHEY, CDR2 SMNVEV (reference sequence). The CDR3 has 18 amino acids. Measured with immunoSEQ multiplex PCR; TCRdb has only the in-frame clones, and not every one. The sample includes tens of thousands of clones, around nine tenths of them seen just once. This material consisted of CD4+ or CD8+ T cells sorted from blood, taken in a trial of the OX40 agonist ivuxolimab. The chain links TRBV27 to TRBJ2-1; 16 nucleotides match TRBD2. This clonotype originated in an adult with an advanced solid tumor such as melanoma, head and neck, liver or kidney cancer. CDR3 nucleotides: TGTGCCAGCAGTCCAGGGACTAGCGGGGGGGCCCGGCTTTCTGAGCAGTTCTTC. Its protein is CASSPGTSGGARLSEQFF.